This entry lists 12 T cell receptor beta chains sequenced from one sample in a study of T cell clonality in common variable immunodeficiency. Assay used: immunoSEQ multiplex PCR; TCRdb lists only in-frame clones, some missing. The sample shows around 40,000 clones, none of them appearing just once. Sequencing used peripheral blood mononuclear cells. The receptors stem from a person aged 18 to 70 in good health.

This clone has at least ten counts. The CDR3 extends 3 residues past the end of the read, so its final part is completed from the germline J gene. The rearrangement uses TRBV7-2 and TRBJ1-5, with 7 nucleotides matching TRBD1. The germline V gene encodes CDR1 SGHTA and CDR2 FQGNSA. Unmatched junction bases numbered 7, after V lost 5 bases and J lost 6 bases. The CDR3 covers 14 residues. CDR3: CASSVQGLGQPQHF. The sequenced CDR3 bases are TGTGCCAGCAGCGTACAGGGGCTGGGTCAGCCC.

This clone has at least ten counts. The DNA ends 3 residues before the CDR3 does, and the rest of the CDR3 is filled in from the germline J gene. The chain has TRBV7-7 and TRBJ2-1; 7 bases line up with TRBD2. Germline V gene data show CDR1 as SSHAT and CDR2 as FNYEAQ (reference sequence). The CDR3 is 15 amino acids. With 1 base clipped from V and 5 bases from J, the junction kept 5 bases outside the gene matches. The CDR3 bases that were read are TGTGCCAGCAGCTTAGGTGCGGGAGAGCACAATGAG. Residues: CASSLGAGEHNE. In full, the CDR3 is CASSLGAGEHNEQFF.

This clone has a count of ten or more. The read terminates 3 residues ahead of where the CDR3 ends, so the germline J gene completes it. This chain links TRBV30 with TRBJ2-3; 8 positions agree with TRBD1. Germline V gene sequence: CDR1 GTSNPN, CDR2 SVGIG (reference sequence). The length of the CDR3 is 14 residues. The V segment lost 4 bases and the J segment 2 bases; nucleotides outside the gene matches: 5. The sequenced CDR3 bases are TGTGCCTGGATCAGGGGGCTTAACACAGATACG. Protein product: CAWIRGLNTDT. The complete CDR3 reads CAWIRGLNTDTQYF. The variable domain in full, completed from reference TRBV30 and TRBJ2-3, reads SQTIHQWPATLVQPVGSPLSLECTVEGTSNPNLYWYRQAAGRGLQLLFYSVGIGQISSEVPQNLSASRPQDRQFILSSKKLLLSDSGFYLCAWIRGLNTDTQYFGPGTRLTVL.

This clone was seen at least ten times. The read ends 3 residues early relative to the CDR3; the germline J gene fills the gap. V is TRBV20-1 and J is TRBJ2-7, with 10 bases fitting TRBD1. V dropped 5 bases and J dropped 4; count of bases not matched to a gene: 8. CDR1 and CDR2 (germline): DFQATT, SNEGSKA (reference sequence). The CDR3 sequence is 14 residues long. The CDR3 is CSAGRQGAFYEQYF. CDR3 bases read: TGCAGTGCTGGCAGACAGGGGGCTTTTTACGAG.

Many counts were recorded for this clone. The read stops 3 residues short of the end of the CDR3; the missing end is completed from the germline J gene. The chain is built from TRBV5-5 and TRBJ1-6; D is uncertain. V was pared by 1 base and J by 5 bases, with 7 bases between. This CDR3 has 14 residues. CDR1 is SGHKS and CDR2 is YYEKEE in the germline V gene (reference sequence). The CDR3 bases that were read are TGTGCCAGCAGCTTGAAACACGATAATTCACCC. Its translation: CASSLKHDNSP. The full CDR3 is CASSLKHDNSPLHF.

This clone was detected ten times or more. An end of the junction does not agree with germline; a read error may underlie this. The CDR3 region is CASSQAFLDSANNSPLHF. The sequenced CDR3 bases are TGCGCCAGCAGCCAAGCTTTCCTGGACAGTGCAAATAATTCACCC. The J gene is TRBJ1-6, the V gene TRBV4-2, with a weak D call TRBD1 (6 bases). The read comes to an end 3 residues before the CDR3 does, leaving the germline J gene to fill in the end. The CDR3 loop spans 18 amino acids. Germline V lookup: CDR1 LGHNA, CDR2 YNFKEQ.

This clone was counted ten times or more. Sequencing ends 3 residues short of the CDR3 end; the germline J gene provides the rest. The J gene is TRBJ1-1, the V gene TRBV20-1; D might be TRBD1 (6 bases). Germline CDR1 DFQATT, CDR2 SNEGSKA (reference sequence). V dropped 6 bases and J dropped 5 bases, with 22 bases sitting between them. This CDR3 comprises 15 residues. The CDR3 DNA, read in part, is TGCAGTGCCCCGTTCGGGGGGGGCTGGGAGACTGAA. Protein sequence: CSAPFGGGWETE. The entire CDR3 protein reads CSAPFGGGWETEAFF.

On this clone: The observed sequence ends 3 residues before the CDR3 terminus, with the missing tail filled in from the germline J gene. The chain is built from TRBV19 and TRBJ1-5; possible D gene TRBD1, 5 bases. Trimming shortened V by 7 bases and J by 2 bases, and 9 bases separated the two germline ends. Germline lookup yields CDR1 LNHDA and CDR2 SQIVND (reference sequence). The CDR3 sequence is 13 residues long. The CDR3 spells CASTQGGNQPQHF. CDR3 DNA (partial): TGTGCCAGTACCCAGGGAGGCAATCAGCCC.

This clone has ten or more counts. The CDR3 end lies 3 residues beyond the end of the read and is filled in from the germline J gene. This sequence joins TRBV7-3 and TRBJ2-5; D is perhaps TRBD1 (5 bases). The V gene's germline CDR1 is SGHTA and CDR2 FQGTGA. CDR3 size: 16 residues. Trimming removed 2 bases from V and 5 bases from J, with 18 bases in between. The CDR3 reads CASSLAGAGPGETQYF. CDR3 DNA, as far as it was read: TGTGCCAGCAGCTTAGCAGGTGCAGGGCCTGGGGAGACC.

Many counts were recorded for this clone. The read falls 3 residues short of the CDR3 end, and the missing part is taken from the germline J gene. The J gene is TRBJ2-1, the V gene TRBV5-1, with 14 bases lining up with TRBD2. This CDR3 comprises 16 residues. Trimming removed 3 bases from V and 7 bases from J; junction bases left unmatched: 6. Germline CDR1 reads SGHRS; CDR2 reads YFSETQ. Partial CDR3 DNA: TGCGCCAGCAGCTCTGGACTAGCGGGAGGTAGAAATGAG. Amino acids: CASSSGLAGGRNE. The CDR3 in its entirety is CASSSGLAGGRNEQFF. The variable domain in full, with the rest retrieved from reference TRBV5-1 and TRBJ2-1, is KAGVTQTPRYLIKTRGQQVTLSCSPISGHRSVSWYQQTPGQGLQFLFEYFSETQRNKGNFPGRFSGRQFSNSRSEMNVSTLELGDSALYLCASSSGLAGGRNEQFFGPGTRLTVL.

Remarks on this clone: The read ends 3 residues before the CDR3 terminus; that terminus is restored from the germline J gene. This chain connects TRBV7-9 to TRBJ2-1, with 10 nucleotides matching TRBD2. The trim removed 8 bases at V and 1 base at J, leaving 2 bases unmatched. Germline loops: CDR1 SEHNR, CDR2 FQNEAQ (reference sequence). CDR3 length: 14 amino acids. This chain's CDR3 is CASALAGSYNEQFF. Partial CDR3 DNA: TGTGCCAGCGCACTAGCGGGGTCCTACAATGAG.

This clone has ten or more counts. One end of the junction does not line up with germline, which may come from a read error. Read coverage stops 3 residues before the CDR3 terminus; the germline J gene supplies the remainder. The J gene is TRBJ2-1, the V gene TRBV7-7; 8 bases are a match to TRBD1. Germline V gene lookup returns CDR1 SSHAT and CDR2 FNYEAQ (reference sequence). CDR3 length: 13 residues. The CDR3 bases that were read are TGTGCTAGCAGCCTGGACAGGGACAATGAG. Translated: CASSLDRDNE. The entire CDR3 protein reads CASSLDRDNEQFF.